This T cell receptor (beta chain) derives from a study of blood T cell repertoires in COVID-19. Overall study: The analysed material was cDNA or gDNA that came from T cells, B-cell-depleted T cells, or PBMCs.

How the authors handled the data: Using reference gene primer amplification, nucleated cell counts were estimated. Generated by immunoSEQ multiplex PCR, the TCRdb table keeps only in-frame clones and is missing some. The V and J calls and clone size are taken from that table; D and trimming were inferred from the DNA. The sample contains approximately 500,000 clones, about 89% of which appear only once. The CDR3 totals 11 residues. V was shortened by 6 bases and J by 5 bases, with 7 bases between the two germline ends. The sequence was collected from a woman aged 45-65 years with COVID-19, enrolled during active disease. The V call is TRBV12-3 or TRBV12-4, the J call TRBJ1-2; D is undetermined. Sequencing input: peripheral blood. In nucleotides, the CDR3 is TGTGCCAGCAGCTCCCCTTATGGCTACACCTTC. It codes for CASSSPYGYTF.